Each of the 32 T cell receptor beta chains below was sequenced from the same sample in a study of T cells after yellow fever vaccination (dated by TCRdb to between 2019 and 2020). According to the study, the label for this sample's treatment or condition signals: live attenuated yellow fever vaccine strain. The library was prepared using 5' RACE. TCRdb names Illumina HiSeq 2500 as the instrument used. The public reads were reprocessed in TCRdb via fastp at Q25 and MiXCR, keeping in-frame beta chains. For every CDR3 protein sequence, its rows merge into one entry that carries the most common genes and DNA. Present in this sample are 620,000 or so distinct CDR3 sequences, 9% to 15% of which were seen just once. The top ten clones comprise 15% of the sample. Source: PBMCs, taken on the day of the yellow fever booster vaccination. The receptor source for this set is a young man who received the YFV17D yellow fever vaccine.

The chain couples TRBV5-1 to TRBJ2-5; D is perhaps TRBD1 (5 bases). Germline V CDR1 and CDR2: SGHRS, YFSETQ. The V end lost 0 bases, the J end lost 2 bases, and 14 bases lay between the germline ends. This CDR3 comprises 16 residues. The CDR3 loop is CASSLGSAGIQETQYF. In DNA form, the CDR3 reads TGCGCCAGCAGCTTGGGGTCGGCAGGGATACAAGAGACCCAGTACTTC.

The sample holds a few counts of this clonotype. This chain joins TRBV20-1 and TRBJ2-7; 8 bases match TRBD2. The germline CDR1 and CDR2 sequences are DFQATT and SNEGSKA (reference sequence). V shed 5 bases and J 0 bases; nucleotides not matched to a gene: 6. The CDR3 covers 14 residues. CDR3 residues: CSASTGTSSYEQYF. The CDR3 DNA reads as TGCAGTGCTTCAACCGGGACTAGCTCCTACGAGCAGTACTTC.

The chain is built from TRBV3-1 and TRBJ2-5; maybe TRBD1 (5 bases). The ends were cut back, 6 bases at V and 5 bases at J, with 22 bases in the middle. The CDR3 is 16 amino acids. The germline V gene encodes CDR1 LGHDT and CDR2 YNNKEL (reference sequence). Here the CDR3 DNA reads TGTGCCAGCAGAGAACAGGAAAGGGATAAGTATGAGACCCAGTACTTC. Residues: CASREQERDKYETQYF.

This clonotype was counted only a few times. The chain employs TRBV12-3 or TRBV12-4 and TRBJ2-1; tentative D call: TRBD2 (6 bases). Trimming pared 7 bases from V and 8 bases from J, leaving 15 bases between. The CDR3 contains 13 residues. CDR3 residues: CASTLTRNHEQFF. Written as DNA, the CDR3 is TGTGCCAGCACCCTGACTAGGAACCATGAGCAGTTCTTC.

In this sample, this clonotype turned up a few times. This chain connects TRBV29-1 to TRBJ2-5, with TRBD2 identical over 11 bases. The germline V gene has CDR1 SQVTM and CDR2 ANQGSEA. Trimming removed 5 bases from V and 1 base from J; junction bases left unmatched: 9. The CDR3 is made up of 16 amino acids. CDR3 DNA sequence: TGCAGCGTTCCTGGGGTAGCGGGAGGGCCCCAAGAGACCCAGTACTTC. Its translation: CSVPGVAGGPQETQYF.

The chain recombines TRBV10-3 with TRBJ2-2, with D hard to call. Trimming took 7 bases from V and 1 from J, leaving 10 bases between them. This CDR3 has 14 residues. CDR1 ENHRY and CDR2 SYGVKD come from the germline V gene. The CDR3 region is CAITVGENTGELFF. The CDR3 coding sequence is TGTGCCATCACAGTTGGGGAGAACACCGGGGAGCTGTTTTTT.

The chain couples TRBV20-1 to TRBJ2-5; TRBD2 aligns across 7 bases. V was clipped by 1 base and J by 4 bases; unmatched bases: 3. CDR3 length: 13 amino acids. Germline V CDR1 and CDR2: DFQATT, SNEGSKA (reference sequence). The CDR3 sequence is CSARAAGVETQYF. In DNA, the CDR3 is TGCAGTGCTAGAGCCGCGGGAGTAGAGACCCAGTACTTC.

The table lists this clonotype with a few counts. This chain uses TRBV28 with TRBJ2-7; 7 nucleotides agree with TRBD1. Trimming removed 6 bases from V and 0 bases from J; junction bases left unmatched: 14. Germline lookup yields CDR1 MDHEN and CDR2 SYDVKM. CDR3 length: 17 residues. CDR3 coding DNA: TGTGCCAGCAGACTACAGGGGCTCTCAGCGCGCTCCTACGAGCAGTACTTC. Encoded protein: CASRLQGLSARSYEQYF.

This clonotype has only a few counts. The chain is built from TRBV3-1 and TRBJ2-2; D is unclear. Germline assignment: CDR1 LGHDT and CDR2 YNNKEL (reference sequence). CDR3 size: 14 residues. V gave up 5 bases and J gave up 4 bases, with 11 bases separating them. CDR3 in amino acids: CASSARTFTGELFF. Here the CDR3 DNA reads TGTGCCAGCAGCGCCCGGACCTTCACCGGGGAGCTGTTTTTT.

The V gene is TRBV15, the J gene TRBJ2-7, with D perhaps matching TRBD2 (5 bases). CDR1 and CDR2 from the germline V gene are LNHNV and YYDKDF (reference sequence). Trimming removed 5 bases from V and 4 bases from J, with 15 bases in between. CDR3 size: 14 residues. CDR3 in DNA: TGTGCCACCAGCCTCTCGGGGTTGAGGTACGAGCAGTACTTC. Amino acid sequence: CATSLSGLRYEQYF.

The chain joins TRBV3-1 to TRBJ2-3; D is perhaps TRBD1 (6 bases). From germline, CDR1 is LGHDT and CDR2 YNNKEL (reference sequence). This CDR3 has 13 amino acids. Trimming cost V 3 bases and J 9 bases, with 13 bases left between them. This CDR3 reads CASSQGAEGTQYF. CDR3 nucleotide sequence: TGTGCCAGCAGCCAGGGGGCGGAAGGAACGCAGTATTTT.

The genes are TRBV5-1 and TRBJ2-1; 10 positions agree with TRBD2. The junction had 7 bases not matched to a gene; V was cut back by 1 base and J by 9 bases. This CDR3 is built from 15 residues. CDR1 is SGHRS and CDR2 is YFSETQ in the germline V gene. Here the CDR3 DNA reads TGCGCCAGCAGCTTGACTAGCGGGACCCGCACTGAGCAGTTCTTC. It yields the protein CASSLTSGTRTEQFF.

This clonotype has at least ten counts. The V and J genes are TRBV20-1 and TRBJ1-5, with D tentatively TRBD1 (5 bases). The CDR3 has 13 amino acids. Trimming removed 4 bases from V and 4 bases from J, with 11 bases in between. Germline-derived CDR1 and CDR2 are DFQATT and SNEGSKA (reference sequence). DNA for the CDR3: TGCAGTGCTACCCGGGGCCTAAATCAGCCCCAGCATTTT. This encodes CSATRGLNQPQHF.

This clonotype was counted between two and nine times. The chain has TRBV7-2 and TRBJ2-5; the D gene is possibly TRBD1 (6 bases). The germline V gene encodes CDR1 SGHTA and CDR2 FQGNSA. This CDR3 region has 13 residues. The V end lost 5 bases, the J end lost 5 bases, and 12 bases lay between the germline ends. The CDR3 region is CASSRDRLETQYF. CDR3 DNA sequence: TGTGCCAGCAGCCGAGACAGGTTGGAGACCCAGTACTTC.

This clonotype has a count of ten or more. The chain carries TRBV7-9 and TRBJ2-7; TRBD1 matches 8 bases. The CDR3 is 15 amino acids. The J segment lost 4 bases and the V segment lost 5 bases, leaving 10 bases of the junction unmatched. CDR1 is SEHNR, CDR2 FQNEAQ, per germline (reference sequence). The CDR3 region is CASSLGGQGPYEQYF. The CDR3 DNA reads TGTGCCAGCAGCCTCGGAGGACAGGGACCTTACGAGCAGTACTTC. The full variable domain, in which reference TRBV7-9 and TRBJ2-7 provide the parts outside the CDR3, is DTGVSQNPRHKITKRGQNVTFRCDPISEHNRLYWYRQTLGQGPEFLTYFQNEAQLEKSRLLSDRFSAERPKGSFSTLEIQRTEQGDSAMYLCASSLGGQGPYEQYFGPGTRLTVT.

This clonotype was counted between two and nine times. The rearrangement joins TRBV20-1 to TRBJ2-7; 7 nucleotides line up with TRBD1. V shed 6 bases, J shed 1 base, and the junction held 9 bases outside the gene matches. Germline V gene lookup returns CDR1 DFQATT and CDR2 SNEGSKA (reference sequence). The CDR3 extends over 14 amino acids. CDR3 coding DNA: TGCAGTGCCCCTGACAGGGAGAGGTCCTACGAGCAGTACTTC. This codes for CSAPDRERSYEQYF.

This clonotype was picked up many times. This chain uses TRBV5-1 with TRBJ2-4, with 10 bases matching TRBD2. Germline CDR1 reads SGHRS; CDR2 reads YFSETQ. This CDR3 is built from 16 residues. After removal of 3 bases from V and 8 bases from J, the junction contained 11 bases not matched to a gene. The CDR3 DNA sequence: TGCGCCAGCAGCTATAGTTCTAGCGGGGGCTCTCACATTCAGTACTTC. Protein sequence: CASSYSSSGGSHIQYF.

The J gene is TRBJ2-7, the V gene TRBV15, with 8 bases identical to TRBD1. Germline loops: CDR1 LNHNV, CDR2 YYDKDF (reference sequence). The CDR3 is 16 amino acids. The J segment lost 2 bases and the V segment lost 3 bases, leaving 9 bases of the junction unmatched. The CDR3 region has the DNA TGTGCCACCAGCAGTGCTGGGACAGGAAAGACCTACGAGCAGTACTTC. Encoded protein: CATSSAGTGKTYEQYF.

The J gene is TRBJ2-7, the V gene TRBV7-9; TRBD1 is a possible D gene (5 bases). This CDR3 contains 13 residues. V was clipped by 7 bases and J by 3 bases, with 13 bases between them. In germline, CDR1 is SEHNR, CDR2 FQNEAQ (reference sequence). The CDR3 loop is CASIATGFYEQYF. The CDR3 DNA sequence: TGTGCCAGCATCGCTACAGGCTTCTACGAGCAGTACTTC.

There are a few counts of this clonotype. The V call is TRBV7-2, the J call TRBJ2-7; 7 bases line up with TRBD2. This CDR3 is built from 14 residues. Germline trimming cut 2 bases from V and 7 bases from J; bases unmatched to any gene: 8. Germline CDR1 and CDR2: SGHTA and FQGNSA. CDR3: CASSLMGGPGEQYF. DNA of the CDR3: TGTGCCAGCAGCTTAATGGGAGGGCCGGGGGAGCAGTACTTC.

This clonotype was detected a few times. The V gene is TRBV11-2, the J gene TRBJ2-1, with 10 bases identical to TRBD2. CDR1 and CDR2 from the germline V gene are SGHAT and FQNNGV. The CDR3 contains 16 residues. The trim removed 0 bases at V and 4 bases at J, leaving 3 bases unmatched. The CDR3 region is CASSLERTSGYNEQFF. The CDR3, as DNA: TGTGCCAGCAGCTTAGAGCGGACTAGCGGATACAATGAGCAGTTCTTC.

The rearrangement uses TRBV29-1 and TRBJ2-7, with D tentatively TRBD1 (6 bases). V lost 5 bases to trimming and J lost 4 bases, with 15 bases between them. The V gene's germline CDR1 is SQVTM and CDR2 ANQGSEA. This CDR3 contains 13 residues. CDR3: CSVLDSLFYEQYF. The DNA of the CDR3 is TGCAGCGTTCTGGACAGCCTTTTTTACGAGCAGTACTTC.

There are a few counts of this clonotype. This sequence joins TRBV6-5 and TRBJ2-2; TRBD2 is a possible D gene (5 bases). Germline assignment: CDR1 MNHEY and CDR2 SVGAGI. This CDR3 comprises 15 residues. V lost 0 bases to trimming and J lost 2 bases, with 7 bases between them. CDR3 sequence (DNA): TGTGCCAGCAGTTACTCGCGGGCCAACACCGGGGAGCTGTTTTTT. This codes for CASSYSRANTGELFF.

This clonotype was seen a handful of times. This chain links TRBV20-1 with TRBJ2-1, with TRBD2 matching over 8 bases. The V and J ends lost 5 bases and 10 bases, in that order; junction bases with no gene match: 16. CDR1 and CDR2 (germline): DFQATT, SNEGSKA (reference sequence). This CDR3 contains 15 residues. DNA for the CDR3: TGCAGTGCTTCTCCCGGGACTAGTATTCGACTGGAGCAGTTCTTC. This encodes CSASPGTSIRLEQFF.

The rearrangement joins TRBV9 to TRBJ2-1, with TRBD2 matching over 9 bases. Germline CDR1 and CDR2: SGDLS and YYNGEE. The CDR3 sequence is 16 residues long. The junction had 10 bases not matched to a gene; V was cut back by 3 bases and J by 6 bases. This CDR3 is CASSETPSGIRNEQFF. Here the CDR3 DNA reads TGTGCCAGCAGCGAGACCCCTAGCGGGATACGCAATGAGCAGTTCTTC.

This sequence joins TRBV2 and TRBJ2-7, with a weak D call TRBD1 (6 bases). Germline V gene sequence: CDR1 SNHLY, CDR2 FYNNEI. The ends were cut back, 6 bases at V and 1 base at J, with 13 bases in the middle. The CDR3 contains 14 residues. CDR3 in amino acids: CASRATTGSYEQYF. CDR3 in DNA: TGTGCCAGCAGAGCCACGACAGGTTCCTACGAGCAGTACTTC.

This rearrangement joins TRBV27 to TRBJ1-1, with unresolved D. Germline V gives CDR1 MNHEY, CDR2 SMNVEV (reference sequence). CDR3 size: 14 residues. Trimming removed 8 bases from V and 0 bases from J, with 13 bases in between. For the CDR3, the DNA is TGTGCCAGCGCTCGGGGAGGAGTGAACACTGAAGCTTTCTTT. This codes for CASARGGVNTEAFF.

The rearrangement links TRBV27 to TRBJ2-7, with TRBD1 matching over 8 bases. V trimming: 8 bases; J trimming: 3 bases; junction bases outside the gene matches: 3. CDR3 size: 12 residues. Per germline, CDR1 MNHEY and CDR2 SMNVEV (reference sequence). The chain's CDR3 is CASGRGLYEQYF. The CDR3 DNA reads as TGTGCCAGCGGCAGGGGGCTCTACGAGCAGTACTTC.

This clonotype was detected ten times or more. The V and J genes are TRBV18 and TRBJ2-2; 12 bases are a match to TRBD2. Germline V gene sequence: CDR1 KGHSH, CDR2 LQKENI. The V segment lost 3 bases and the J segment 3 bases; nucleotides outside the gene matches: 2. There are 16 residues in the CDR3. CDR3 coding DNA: TGTGCCAGCTCACCTCTAGCGGGAGGGGACACCGGGGAGCTGTTTTTT. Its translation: CASSPLAGGDTGELFF.

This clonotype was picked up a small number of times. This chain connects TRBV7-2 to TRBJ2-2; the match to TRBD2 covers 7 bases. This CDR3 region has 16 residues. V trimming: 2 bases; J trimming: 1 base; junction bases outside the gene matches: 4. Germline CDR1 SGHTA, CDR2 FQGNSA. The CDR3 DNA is TGTGCCAGCAGCTTACTAGCGGTCATGAACACCGGGGAGCTGTTTTTT. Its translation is CASSLLAVMNTGELFF.

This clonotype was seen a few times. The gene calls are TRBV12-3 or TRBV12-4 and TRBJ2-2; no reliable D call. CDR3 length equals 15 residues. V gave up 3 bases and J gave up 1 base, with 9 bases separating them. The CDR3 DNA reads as TGTGCCAGCAGTTTTAGGACCGGGAACACCGGGGAGCTGTTTTTT. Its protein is CASSFRTGNTGELFF.

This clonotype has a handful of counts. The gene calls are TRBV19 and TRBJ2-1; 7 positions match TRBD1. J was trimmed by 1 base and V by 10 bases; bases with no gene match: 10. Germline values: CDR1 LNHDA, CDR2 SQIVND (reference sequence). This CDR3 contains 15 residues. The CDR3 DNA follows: TGTGCCACCTTAAAACAGGGGAATTCCTACAATGAGCAGTTCTTC. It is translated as CATLKQGNSYNEQFF. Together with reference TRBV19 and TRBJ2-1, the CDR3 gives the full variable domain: DGGITQSPKYLFRKEGQNVTLSCEQNLNHDAMYWYRQDPGQGLRLIYYSQIVNDFQKGDIAEGYSVSREKKESFPLTVTSAQKNPTAFYLCATLKQGNSYNEQFFGPGTRLTVL.